These 10 T cell receptor beta chains were all obtained from the same sample, sequenced in a study of post-analysis software for immune sequencing data. General study results and limits: Among about 5 TRBV segments more frequent in patients than controls were TRBV5-6, TRBV5-1 and TRBV20-1.

Every TCR beta cDNA library bore unique molecular identifiers. TCRdb passed the PCR reads through MiXCR, listing each CDR3 protein once. The sample consists of about 810,000 distinct CDR3 sequences, roughly 50% of them appearing once. Antigen specificity for these receptors is unknown. Sequenced material: blood. All receptors come from a girl aged 10-17 years with multiple sclerosis.

The genes are TRBV29-1 and TRBJ2-5; D remains ambiguous. Germline assignment: CDR1 SQVTM and CDR2 ANQGSEA. The V gene lost 3 bases and the J gene lost 5 bases, with 10 bases spanning the gap. The CDR3 spans 12 residues. The CDR3 here is CSVDGVGETQYF. Here the CDR3 DNA reads TGCAGCGTTGATGGGGTAGGGGAGACCCAGTACTTC.

The chain uses TRBV15 and TRBJ2-7; 10 nucleotides line up with TRBD1. The CDR3 loop spans 16 amino acids. Looked up from germline, CDR1 is LNHNV and CDR2 is YYDKDF (reference sequence). Trimming removed 5 bases from V and 2 bases from J; junction bases left unmatched: 9. CDR3 sequence (DNA): TGTGCCACCAGCGTCGGCCGGGACAGGGGACCCTACGAGCAGTACTTC. Its protein is CATSVGRDRGPYEQYF.

This chain connects TRBV6-5 to TRBJ2-1; 7 nucleotides line up with TRBD2. The CDR3 is 12 amino acids. Unmatched junction bases numbered 7, after V lost 7 bases and J lost 10 bases. In germline, CDR1 is MNHEY, CDR2 SVGAGI. The CDR3 here is CASMSGTKEQFF. The DNA of the CDR3 is TGTGCCAGCATGTCCGGGACTAAGGAGCAGTTCTTC.

This rearrangement joins TRBV15 to TRBJ2-1; perhaps TRBD2 as D (5 bases). Trimming pared 1 base from V and 9 bases from J, leaving 10 bases between. This CDR3 is 13 amino acids long. Germline CDR1 LNHNV, CDR2 YYDKDF (reference sequence). CDR3 residues: CATSRALDSEQFF. The CDR3 nucleotides are TGTGCCACCAGCAGAGCACTAGATAGTGAGCAGTTCTTC.

This chain links TRBV5-1 with TRBJ2-3, with no clear D. CDR3 length: 16 residues. V dropped 8 bases and J dropped 5 bases, with 24 bases sitting between them. The germline V gene encodes CDR1 SGHRS and CDR2 YFSETQ. The CDR3 protein is CASAQRRSRSGDTQYF. The DNA of the CDR3 is TGCGCCAGTGCCCAGAGGCGGTCGCGGTCGGGAGATACGCAGTATTTT.

This chain uses TRBV7-9 with TRBJ1-2; perhaps TRBD1 as D (5 bases). The germline V gene has CDR1 SEHNR and CDR2 FQNEAQ (reference sequence). The V and J ends lost 5 bases and 0 bases respectively, with 16 bases between them. CDR3 length: 16 residues. In DNA form, the CDR3 reads TGTGCCAGCAGCCCCCCGGGACGGGCGCCTAACTATGGCTACACCTTC. Its translation is CASSPPGRAPNYGYTF. Using reference TRBV7-9 and TRBJ1-2 for the parts outside the CDR3, the full variable domain is DTGVSQNPRHKITKRGQNVTFRCDPISEHNRLYWYRQTLGQGPEFLTYFQNEAQLEKSRLLSDRFSAERPKGSFSTLEIQRTEQGDSAMYLCASSPPGRAPNYGYTFGSGTRLTVV.

The rearrangement links TRBV5-1 to TRBJ2-7; TRBD2 aligns across 8 bases. This CDR3 region has 15 residues. V was pared by 0 bases and J by 3 bases, with 5 bases of the junction left unmatched. Germline values: CDR1 SGHRS, CDR2 YFSETQ. The CDR3 coding sequence is TGCGCCAGCAGCTTGGTAGCGGGACCCGACTACGAGCAGTACTTC. Protein sequence: CASSLVAGPDYEQYF.

This chain joins TRBV5-1 and TRBJ2-6; 7 positions match TRBD2. The trim removed 0 bases at V and 4 bases at J, leaving 4 bases unmatched. The V gene's germline CDR1 is SGHRS and CDR2 YFSETQ. This CDR3 spans 16 amino acids. This CDR3 reads CASSLAGREGANVLTF. The CDR3 coding sequence is TGCGCCAGCAGCTTGGCAGGGCGGGAGGGGGCCAACGTCCTGACTTTC. Full variable domain (rest looked up from reference TRBV5-1 and TRBJ2-6): KAGVTQTPRYLIKTRGQQVTLSCSPISGHRSVSWYQQTPGQGLQFLFEYFSETQRNKGNFPGRFSGRQFSNSRSEMNVSTLELGDSALYLCASSLAGREGANVLTFGAGSRLTVL.

V gene TRBV7-3 combines with J gene TRBJ2-1, with D hard to call. Germline V gene sequence: CDR1 SGHTA, CDR2 FQGTGA. CDR3 size: 12 residues. Trimming cost V 1 base and J 7 bases, with 5 bases left between them. CDR3: CASSLRANEQFF. CDR3 DNA sequence: TGTGCCAGCAGCTTAAGAGCAAATGAGCAGTTCTTC.

This clonotype was found a few times. The V gene is TRBV29-1, the J gene TRBJ2-1, with 7 bases identical to TRBD1. CDR3 length: 14 amino acids. Germline values: CDR1 SQVTM, CDR2 ANQGSEA. V was clipped by 3 bases and J by 6 bases; unmatched bases: 8. The CDR3 spells CSVEKGALGNEQFF. CDR3 nucleotides: TGCAGCGTTGAGAAGGGGGCGCTGGGCAATGAGCAGTTCTTC.